One and the same sample provided the 21 T cell receptor beta chains below, sequenced in a study of human T cells and chemical hapten exposure. One entry per CDR3 protein results from TCRdb running MiXCR on the RACE reads. The sample contains some 180,000 distinct CDR3 sequences, 20% to 25% of which appear only once. Sample time point: patch test 1, 2 weeks after DPC sensitization. Treatment described: therapeutic diphenylcyclopropenone sensitization with weekly scalp DPC. Here the sequenced sample was whole blood, taken in connection with sensitization to the hapten diphenylcyclopropenone (DPC). The receptors shown here come from a woman aged 45-65 years with alopecia areata. Some clones in this sample may be carry-over from other donors' samples.

This chain links TRBV18 with TRBJ2-2, with 11 bases matching TRBD2. Trimming removed 5 bases from V and 4 bases from J; junction bases left unmatched: 15. From germline, CDR1 is KGHSH and CDR2 LQKENI. The CDR3 extends over 19 amino acids. CDR3 DNA sequence: TGTGCCAGCTCAATCCTAGCGAGACTAGCGGGACTTGCCACCGGGGAGCTGTTTTTT. This codes for CASSILARLAGLATGELFF.

This chain's CDR3 is CASRQVTGGHYGYTF. CDR3 DNA: TGTGCCAGCAGACAAGTAACGGGGGGGCACTATGGCTACACCTTC. This chain links TRBV7-9 with TRBJ1-2, with a tentative D call TRBD1 (6 bases). The length of the CDR3 is 15 residues. The germline V gene encodes CDR1 SEHNR and CDR2 FQNEAQ (reference sequence). The V gene lost 6 bases and the J gene lost 3 bases, with 17 bases spanning the gap.

This clonotype was seen once. V is TRBV12-3 or TRBV12-4 and J is TRBJ2-7; possibly TRBD1 or TRBD2 for D (5 bases each). The length of the CDR3 is 13 residues. V dropped 8 bases and J dropped 0 bases, with 11 bases sitting between them. The CDR3 spells CASGTYSSYEQYF. The CDR3 DNA follows: TGTGCCAGCGGGACCTATAGCTCCTACGAGCAGTACTTC.

This clonotype was counted ten times or more. This chain's CDR3 is CASVEGQNYGYTF. The CDR3, as DNA: TGCGCCAGCGTAGAGGGACAGAACTATGGCTACACCTTC. The rearrangement uses TRBV10-2 and TRBJ1-2; TRBD1 matches at 7 bases. The CDR3 consists of 13 residues. Trimming removed 8 bases from V and 2 bases from J; junction bases left unmatched: 5. Germline V gives CDR1 WSHSY, CDR2 SAAADI.

The chain carries TRBV10-3 and TRBJ2-1, with TRBD2 identical over 9 bases. CDR3 length: 16 amino acids. The J segment lost 10 bases and the V segment lost 3 bases, leaving 13 bases of the junction unmatched. The V gene's germline CDR1 is ENHRY and CDR2 SYGVKD. The CDR3 sequence: CAISESDSGRWGEQFF. CDR3 in DNA: TGTGCCATCAGTGAATCTGATAGCGGGAGATGGGGAGAGCAGTTCTTC.

The chain uses TRBV6-1 and TRBJ2-3; 9 bases line up with TRBD2. CDR3 length: 13 residues. J gave up 12 bases and V 3 bases, and 7 bases lay outside the gene matches. Germline assignment: CDR1 MNHNS and CDR2 SASEGT. The CDR3 nucleotides read TGTGCCAGCAGTGACGCGGGGGGGGCCCCCCAGTATTTT. This translates into CASSDAGGAPQYF.

The sample holds many counts of this clonotype. CDR3 sequence (DNA): TGTGCCAGCAGTGGGGGGGAGACCCAGTACTTC. Its translation is CASSGGETQYF. The chain couples TRBV25-1 to TRBJ2-5; D tentatively fits TRBD1 or TRBD2 (5 bases each). Looked up from germline, CDR1 is MGHDK and CDR2 is SYGVNS. The CDR3 runs to 11 residues. Between the trimmed V and J ends, which lost 4 bases and 5 bases, there was a span of 5 bases.

This clonotype has just a few counts. The rearrangement joins TRBV9 to TRBJ2-5, with 9 bases fitting TRBD1. Germline V gives CDR1 SGDLS, CDR2 YYNGEE. Unmatched junction bases numbered 6, after V lost 3 bases and J lost 6 bases. The CDR3 runs to 14 residues. The CDR3 loop is CASSGWTGVKTQYF. CDR3 in DNA: TGTGCCAGCAGCGGCTGGACAGGGGTAAAGACCCAGTACTTC.

This clonotype came up a few times. The V call is TRBV29-1, the J call TRBJ2-1; no firm D call. The CDR3 totals 14 residues. Germline V gene sequence: CDR1 SQVTM, CDR2 ANQGSEA. Trimming took 0 bases from V and 5 from J, leaving 11 bases between them. CDR3: CSVEDFQANNEQFF. For the CDR3, the DNA is TGCAGCGTTGAAGATTTTCAGGCCAACAATGAGCAGTTCTTC.

This chain joins TRBV5-1 and TRBJ1-4; 9 nucleotides line up with TRBD1. V shed 5 bases and J 7 bases; nucleotides not matched to a gene: 9. The CDR3 totals 15 residues. Germline CDR1 is SGHRS and CDR2 is YFSETQ. Here the CDR3 DNA reads TGCGCCAGCAGTTCCGACAGGGGGAAGCGTGAAAAACTGTTTTTT. Amino acids: CASSSDRGKREKLFF.

The V call is TRBV16, the J call TRBJ2-1; TRBD1 might be the D (5 bases). The CDR3 is 16 residues long. Trimming shortened V by 4 bases and J by 3 bases, and 16 bases separated the two germline ends. CDR1 and CDR2 from the germline V gene are KGHSY and FQNENV. The DNA for the CDR3 is TGTGCCAGCAGCCCCTTCCGCTCCAGGGTCTACAATGAGCAGTTCTTC. It codes for CASSPFRSRVYNEQFF.

Ten or more counts support this clonotype. This chain joins TRBV20-1 and TRBJ1-1, with D maybe TRBD1 (5 bases). The V gene lost 6 bases and the J gene lost 7 bases, with 12 bases spanning the gap. This CDR3 comprises 11 residues. The germline CDR1 and CDR2 sequences are DFQATT and SNEGSKA (reference sequence). The CDR3 DNA is TGCAGTGCCGAATCGGGGGATGAAGCTTTCTTT. Amino acid sequence: CSAESGDEAFF.

The chain couples TRBV14 to TRBJ1-1, with D possibly TRBD1 on 6 matching bases. The germline V gene has CDR1 SGHDN and CDR2 FVKESK. The CDR3 loop spans 13 amino acids. V was cut by 0 bases and J by 11 bases, with 13 bases left in between. This chain's CDR3 is CASSQDLDSFAFF. The CDR3 region has the DNA TGTGCCAGCAGCCAAGATTTGGACAGTTTTGCTTTCTTT.

This clonotype was counted a few times. The chain uses TRBV25-1 and TRBJ2-1; D remains ambiguous. CDR1 MGHDK and CDR2 SYGVNS come from the germline V gene. Trimming stripped 0 bases from V and 8 bases from J, with 14 bases between. The CDR3 consists of 15 residues. The CDR3 DNA sequence: TGTGCCAGCAGTGAATACACGGTTTTATTGCATGAGCAGTTCTTC. Its translation is CASSEYTVLLHEQFF.

This clonotype was picked up a small number of times. CDR3 DNA sequence: TGTGCCACCAATGGGGGCGGGGTCACCGGGGAGCTGTTTTTT. As protein: CATNGGGVTGELFF. The chain recombines TRBV15 with TRBJ2-2; either TRBD1 or TRBD2 may fit D (6 bases each). CDR1 and CDR2 from the germline V gene are LNHNV and YYDKDF (reference sequence). The V end lost 7 bases, the J end lost 4 bases, and 13 bases lay between the germline ends. The CDR3 length is 14 residues.

The rearrangement joins TRBV20-1 to TRBJ2-1, with D perhaps matching TRBD2 (5 bases). Trimming shortened V by 6 bases and J by 5 bases, and 11 bases separated the two germline ends. This CDR3 has 12 amino acids. Germline V gives CDR1 DFQATT, CDR2 SNEGSKA (reference sequence). For the CDR3, the DNA is TGCAGTGCCGGCGGACTGAACAATGAGCAGTTCTTC. It specifies CSAGGLNNEQFF.

As for this clonotype: A much larger clone lies one base from this, so it may be a read error. This chain uses TRBV7-9 with TRBJ1-2, with D tentatively TRBD1 (5 bases). The CDR3 spans 14 residues. CDR1 and CDR2 (germline): SEHNR, FQNEAQ (reference sequence). This CDR3 is CASRDGGPAYGYNF. CDR3 nucleotides: TGTGCCAGCCGGGACGGTGGACCAGCCTATGGCTACAACTTC.

This rearrangement joins TRBV5-1 to TRBJ2-7, with D possibly called TRBD1 or TRBD2 (6 bases each). Per germline, CDR1 SGHRS and CDR2 YFSETQ. CDR3 size: 15 residues. Trimming left V 4 bases short and J 0 bases short, with 14 bases between. The CDR3: CASSHRGVSSYEQYF. CDR3 in DNA: TGCGCCAGCAGCCATAGGGGGGTCTCCTCCTACGAGCAGTACTTC.

This clonotype was detected a few times. The chain has TRBV20-1 and TRBJ2-5, with D perhaps matching TRBD2 (6 bases). Germline CDR1 DFQATT, CDR2 SNEGSKA (reference sequence). Trimming pared 1 base from V and 3 bases from J, leaving 9 bases between. The CDR3 length is 13 residues. The CDR3: CSARGLDEETQYF. The CDR3 coding sequence is TGCAGTGCTAGAGGACTAGACGAAGAGACCCAGTACTTC.

This clonotype was observed a handful of times. The rearrangement joins TRBV11-2 to TRBJ2-3; 9 bases align to TRBD2. Per the germline V gene, CDR1 is SGHAT and CDR2 is FQNNGV. J gave up 6 bases and V 4 bases, and 8 bases lay outside the gene matches. The CDR3 is made up of 15 amino acids. Here the CDR3 DNA reads TGTGCCAGCAGCTCCCTTAGCGGGAGAACGGATACGCAGTATTTT. Translated: CASSSLSGRTDTQYF.

The chain employs TRBV20-1 and TRBJ2-7; 8 bases align to TRBD2. V lost 3 bases and J lost 6; bases outside the gene matches: 7. CDR1 is DFQATT, CDR2 SNEGSKA, per germline (reference sequence). This CDR3 comprises 13 residues. DNA for the CDR3: TGCAGTGCTAGGCCAGCGGGAGTCCGCGAGCAGTACTTC. Translated, it gives CSARPAGVREQYF.